What follows are 26 T cell receptor beta chains derived from one specimen sequenced in a study of blood T cell repertoires in COVID-19. Measured with immunoSEQ multiplex PCR; TCRdb has only the in-frame clones, and not every one. This repertoire shows 45,000 to 65,000 clones, over 80% found once; its top ten account for about 9.4%. Sequencing used peripheral blood. The source is a man younger than 40 with COVID-19, enrolled during active disease.

The chain combines TRBV4-1 with TRBJ2-7; D possibly corresponds to TRBD2 (7 bases). This CDR3 comprises 17 residues. Germline CDR1 is MGHRA and CDR2 is YSYEKL. V was pared by 0 bases and J by 7 bases, with 22 bases between. This chain's CDR3 is CASSQERGASGGGEQYF. In DNA form, the CDR3 reads TGCGCCAGCAGCCAAGAGCGCGGGGCTAGCGGAGGGGGTGAGCAGTACTTC.

The genes are TRBV28 and TRBJ1-1; unclear D gene. The V and J ends lost 3 bases and 5 bases respectively, with 13 bases between them. The germline gives CDR1 MDHEN, CDR2 SYDVKM. This CDR3 region has 14 residues. The CDR3 DNA reads as TGTGCCAGCAGTTTCGGACTGGAATATACTGAAGCTTTCTTT. It encodes CASSFGLEYTEAFF.

J is TRBJ1-5 and V is TRBV24-1, with a tentative D call TRBD1 (6 bases). The CDR3 is 18 residues long. CDR1 is KGHDR and CDR2 is SFDVKD in the germline V gene. V was pared by 7 bases and J by 3 bases, with 24 bases between. The CDR3 protein is CATRDDHRDKVINQPQHF. As DNA, the CDR3 is TGTGCCACCAGGGACGATCACCGGGACAAGGTCATCAATCAGCCCCAGCATTTT.

V usage is TRBV28 and J usage is TRBJ1-1; D unresolved. V gave up 7 bases and J gave up 8 bases, with 17 bases separating them. The CDR3 sequence is 13 residues long. Germline CDR1 MDHEN, CDR2 SYDVKM. The CDR3 region has the DNA TGTGCCAGCACCCTAGACTGGTCTAAGGAAGCTTTCTTT. Protein product: CASTLDWSKEAFF.

V usage is TRBV27 and J usage is TRBJ2-7, with TRBD2 matching 9 bases. The CDR3 sequence is 15 residues long. V gave up 5 bases and J gave up 5 bases; unmatched junction bases: 10. Per the germline V gene, CDR1 is MNHEY and CDR2 is SMNVEV (reference sequence). The CDR3 loop reads CASSPYSGRMHEQYF. The CDR3 nucleotides are TGTGCCAGCAGTCCGTATAGCGGGAGAATGCACGAGCAGTACTTC.

This chain uses TRBV10-3 with TRBJ2-7, with 7 bases lining up with TRBD1. Germline CDR1 reads ENHRY; CDR2 reads SYGVKD. CDR3 size: 14 residues. V trimming: 6 bases; J trimming: 2 bases; junction bases outside the gene matches: 7. CDR3 amino acids: CAISHRDSPYEQYF. The CDR3, as DNA: TGTGCCATCAGCCACCGGGACAGTCCCTACGAGCAGTACTTC.

The gene calls are TRBV6-4 and TRBJ2-2; TRBD2 might be the D (5 bases). V shed 0 bases and J shed 8 bases, with 13 bases lying between them. The CDR3 has 15 residues. Germline V CDR1 and CDR2: MRHNA, SNTAGT. CDR3 in DNA: TGTGCCAGCAGTGACTCGGGTAGCGCCGGAGGGGAGCTGTTTTTT. This encodes CASSDSGSAGGELFF.

The chain recombines TRBV6-5 with TRBJ2-1; 7 bases agree with TRBD2. V lost 2 bases and J lost 2; bases outside the gene matches: 3. This CDR3 is built from 15 residues. CDR1 and CDR2 from the germline V gene are MNHEY and SVGAGI. CDR3 residues: CASSYASGTYNEQFF. The DNA of the CDR3 is TGTGCCAGCAGTTACGCTAGCGGCACCTACAATGAGCAGTTCTTC.

The chain uses TRBV7-9 and TRBJ1-2; a possible D gene is TRBD1 (5 bases). Looked up from germline, CDR1 is SEHNR and CDR2 is FQNEAQ (reference sequence). The CDR3 runs 13 residues. V lost 11 bases and J lost 5, with 18 bases in between. The CDR3 region is CAGSGTLFYGYTF. Here the CDR3 DNA reads TGTGCCGGATCAGGGACTCTATTTTATGGCTACACCTTC.

The chain links TRBV4-1 to TRBJ2-7, with 8 bases aligning to TRBD1. The CDR3 sequence is 17 residues long. Trimming removed 2 bases from V and 0 bases from J; junction bases left unmatched: 9. Germline CDR1 is MGHRA and CDR2 is YSYEKL. The CDR3 region has the DNA TGCGCCAGCAGCCAACGTCAGGGGGCCGAATTCTCCTACGAGCAGTACTTC. It specifies CASSQRQGAEFSYEQYF.

The genes are TRBV6-1 and TRBJ1-2, with D possibly TRBD1 on 5 matching bases. Germline V gene data show CDR1 as MNHNS and CDR2 as SASEGT. The ends were cut back, 3 bases at V and 4 bases at J, with 12 bases in the middle. This CDR3 is built from 14 residues. The CDR3 nucleotides read TGTGCCAGCAGTGACAGGGATGGAGTCTATGGCTACACCTTC. Its translation is CASSDRDGVYGYTF.

This clone was detected only once. The V call is TRBV14, the J call TRBJ1-4, with 7 bases lining up with TRBD1. Trimming at V came to 5 bases and at J to 8 bases, leaving 5 bases not matched to a gene. Germline loops: CDR1 SGHDN, CDR2 FVKESK. This CDR3 is 13 amino acids long. In DNA, the CDR3 is TGTGCCAGCAGCTACAGGGGTCGGGAAAAACTGTTTTTT. Translation: CASSYRGREKLFF.

The chain links TRBV28 to TRBJ1-1; D is ambiguous. V lost 4 bases, J lost 0 bases, and 9 bases lay in between. Germline V lookup: CDR1 MDHEN, CDR2 SYDVKM. This CDR3 has 14 residues. The CDR3, as DNA: TGTGCCAGCAGTTGGGCGGGAGTGAACACTGAAGCTTTCTTT. Translation gives CASSWAGVNTEAFF.

V and J are TRBV15 and TRBJ2-7, with TRBD2 as a possible D gene (6 bases). The CDR3 is 15 residues long. From germline, CDR1 is LNHNV and CDR2 YYDKDF (reference sequence). The V end was cut by 1 base, the J end by 0 bases, with 10 bases between. The CDR3 coding sequence is TGTGCCACCAGCAGAGGGGGAGGCTACTCCTACGAGCAGTACTTC. Translating it yields CATSRGGGYSYEQYF. Full variable domain (outside the CDR3, taken from reference TRBV15 and TRBJ2-7): DAMVIQNPRYQVTQFGKPVTLSCSQTLNHNVMYWYQQKSSQAPKLLFHYYDKDFNNEADTPDNFQSRRPNTSFCFLDIRSPGLGDTAMYLCATSRGGGYSYEQYFGPGTRLTVT.

This clone was observed a few times. The rearrangement links TRBV4-1 to TRBJ2-7; 7 bases agree with TRBD2. This CDR3 is 17 amino acids long. Germline-derived CDR1 and CDR2 are MGHRA and YSYEKL. After removal of 1 base from V and 0 bases from J, the junction contained 9 bases not matched to a gene. This CDR3 is CASSQGRIAGRSYEQYF. The CDR3 coding sequence is TGCGCCAGCAGCCAAGGTCGGATAGCGGGCCGCTCCTACGAGCAGTACTTC.

DNA of the CDR3: TGTGCCAGTCGCGGGCAGGGGCCCACTGAAGCTTTCTTT. It encodes CASRGQGPTEAFF. This chain links TRBV10-3 with TRBJ1-1, with D possibly matching TRBD1 (6 bases). Germline V CDR1 and CDR2: ENHRY, SYGVKD. Trimming stripped 10 bases from V and 4 bases from J, with 16 bases between. The CDR3 length is 13 residues.

The gene calls are TRBV7-3 and TRBJ1-1; no clear D gene. The CDR3 runs to 14 residues. With 1 base removed from V and 4 bases from J, the gap between germline ends came to 10 bases. Germline V gene sequence: CDR1 SGHTA, CDR2 FQGTGA. CDR3 residues: CASSLKAGATEAFF. The CDR3 DNA sequence: TGTGCCAGCAGCTTAAAAGCAGGCGCCACTGAAGCTTTCTTT.

The rearrangement joins TRBV19 to TRBJ1-1; 7 bases are shared with TRBD1. CDR3 length: 16 residues. The junction had 12 bases not matched to a gene; V was cut back by 8 bases and J by 0 bases. Germline CDR1 and CDR2: LNHDA and SQIVND (reference sequence). CDR3 coding DNA: TGTGCCAGTTCAAGCCGACAGGGTGGTATGAACACTGAAGCTTTCTTT. It codes for CASSSRQGGMNTEAFF. Supplemented by reference TRBV19 and TRBJ1-1, the full variable domain reads DGGITQSPKYLFRKEGQNVTLSCEQNLNHDAMYWYRQDPGQGLRLIYYSQIVNDFQKGDIAEGYSVSREKKESFPLTVTSAQKNPTAFYLCASSSRQGGMNTEAFFGQGTRLTVV.

V usage is TRBV18 and J usage is TRBJ2-3; 9 positions agree with TRBD2. V gave up 0 bases and J gave up 6 bases; unmatched junction bases: 7. CDR1 and CDR2 from the germline V gene are KGHSH and LQKENI. This CDR3 has 16 residues. CDR3 sequence reads: CASSPPYAGGTDTQYF. Written as DNA, the CDR3 is TGTGCCAGCTCACCACCGTACGCGGGAGGGACGGATACGCAGTATTTT.

The chain joins TRBV19 to TRBJ2-1, with TRBD2 identical over 12 bases. After removal of 2 bases from V and 7 bases from J, the junction contained 6 bases not matched to a gene. CDR3 length: 16 amino acids. Germline CDR1 reads LNHDA; CDR2 reads SQIVND (reference sequence). CDR3 DNA: TGTGCCAGTAGTATACGGGCTAGCGGGAGGGGTAATGAGCAGTTCTTC. It is translated as CASSIRASGRGNEQFF. Drawing the rest from reference TRBV19 and TRBJ2-1, the complete variable domain is DGGITQSPKYLFRKEGQNVTLSCEQNLNHDAMYWYRQDPGQGLRLIYYSQIVNDFQKGDIAEGYSVSREKKESFPLTVTSAQKNPTAFYLCASSIRASGRGNEQFFGPGTRLTVL.

V is TRBV10-1 and J is TRBJ2-7; D gene ambiguous. This CDR3 has 13 residues. V gave up 3 bases and J gave up 1 base, with 7 bases separating them. CDR1 and CDR2 from the germline V gene are WNHNN and SYGVQD (reference sequence). The CDR3 protein is CASSEGGSYEQYF. The CDR3 bases are TGCGCCAGCAGTGAAGGCGGATCCTACGAGCAGTACTTC.

The chain couples TRBV6-5 to TRBJ1-5, with D perhaps matching TRBD1 (5 bases). From germline, CDR1 is MNHEY and CDR2 SVGAGI. This CDR3 has 14 residues. V lost 7 bases and J 2 bases, leaving 12 bases between the germline ends. The CDR3 sequence: CASTLKGGNQPQHF. CDR3 DNA: TGTGCCAGCACACTAAAAGGGGGCAATCAGCCCCAGCATTTT.

This clone was picked up a small number of times. This chain joins TRBV10-1 and TRBJ2-1, with 15 bases aligning to TRBD2. CDR1 is WNHNN and CDR2 is SYGVQD in the germline V gene (reference sequence). CDR3 length: 17 residues. The trim removed 0 bases at V and 7 bases at J, leaving 4 bases unmatched. CDR3 DNA sequence: TGCGCCAGCAGTGAGTCGGGACTAGCGGGAGGCCGGAATGAGCAGTTCTTC. Protein: CASSESGLAGGRNEQFF.

The chain has TRBV7-9 and TRBJ2-2, with unresolved D. Trimming pared 1 base from V and 5 bases from J, leaving 8 bases between. The germline V gene has CDR1 SEHNR and CDR2 FQNEAQ (reference sequence). This CDR3 has 14 amino acids. The CDR3 region is CASSLGAWTGELFF. Written as DNA, the CDR3 is TGTGCCAGCAGCTTAGGGGCCTGGACCGGGGAGCTGTTTTTT.

V usage is TRBV28 and J usage is TRBJ1-5, with D hard to call. The CDR3 sequence is 13 residues long. V was trimmed by 5 bases and J by 4 bases, leaving 9 bases between them. Germline V gives CDR1 MDHEN, CDR2 SYDVKM. CDR3 amino acids: CASSQQQNQPQHF. The CDR3 nucleotides are TGTGCCAGCAGTCAACAGCAAAATCAGCCCCAGCATTTT.

V gene TRBV10-2 combines with J gene TRBJ2-2; D ambiguous. CDR1 and CDR2 from the germline V gene are WSHSY and SAAADI. V was shortened by 7 bases and J by 0 bases, with 9 bases between the two germline ends. The CDR3 is 14 amino acids. The chain's CDR3 is CASNQVTNTGELFF. CDR3 coding DNA: TGCGCCAGCAACCAGGTTACGAACACCGGGGAGCTGTTTTTT.